Given below is one T cell receptor (beta chain) in context. Sorting separated CD4+ and CD8+ T cells out of PBMCs. These data come from a study of CD8+ T cells in alopecia areata. Study-wide background: Among treated patients, oral tofacitinib was administered at 5 to 10 mg twice daily. After 6 to 18 months of tofacitinib, follow-up continued 6 months off drug.

Following RNA extraction, reverse transcription yielded cDNA that acted as the sequencing template. The protocol was immunoSEQ multiplex PCR, while the TCRdb copy is restricted to in-frame clones and leaves out a portion. This table has 100,000 to 150,000 clones, approximately 49% appearing once. This clonotype was obtained from a human donor with alopecia areata. The source was CD8+ T cells sorted from blood, collected at week 0.

DNA for the CDR3: TGTGCCAGCAGCGTTTGGACAGACACAGATACGCAGTATTTT. Its translation is CASSVWTDTDTQYF. The J gene is TRBJ2-3, the V gene TRBV9; maybe TRBD1 (6 bases). CDR3 length equals 14 residues. Germline V gene lookup returns CDR1 SGDLS and CDR2 YYNGEE. V gave up 2 bases and J gave up 2 bases, with 9 bases separating them.